These T cell receptor beta chains were read from a single sample in a study of blood T cell repertoires in COVID-19. Libraries were prepared by immunoSEQ multiplex PCR; TCRdb keeps only in-frame clonotypes and omits some of them. The sample has under 350,000 clones; more than 85% are singletons. The sequencing sample was made of peripheral blood. The receptors stem from a man aged 35 to 55 with acute or convalescent COVID-19. Each CDR3 is given with its conserved first and last residue. A D gene is named only where the DNA matches it firmly. Not every row has a clone size; where given, it reads once, few, many or a size class.

TRBJ1-1 - - TRBV2 CASRELQGTNTEAFF TGTGCCAGCAGAGAACTACAGGGAACGAACACTGAAGCTTTCTTT
TRBJ1-1 TRBD1 - TRBV3-1/TRBV3-2 CASNFGQVGEAFF TGTGCCAGCAACTTCGGACAGGTGGGTGAAGCTTTCTTT
TRBJ1-2 - - TRBV12-3/TRBV12-4 CASSRGTAYGYTF TGTGCCAGCAGCCGGGGGACGGCCTATGGCTACACCTTC
TRBJ2-3 - - TRBV5-1 CASSLGQFFSTDTQYF TGCGCCAGCAGCTTGGGGCAGTTTTTTAGCACAGATACGCAGTATTTT
TRBJ2-7 TRBD1 once TRBV29-1 CSVEGQGAYEQYF TGCAGCGTTGAGGGGCAGGGGGCCTACGAGCAGTACTTC
TRBJ1-6 - - TRBV6-5 CASSPSGGEGSPLHF TGTGCCAGCAGTCCCTCGGGAGGTGAGGGTTCACCCCTCCACTTT
TRBJ1-4 - - TRBV30 CAWSSQLATNEKLFF TGTGCCTGGAGTTCTCAGTTGGCAACTAATGAAAAACTGTTTTTT
TRBJ2-3 TRBD1 - TRBV11-3 CASSNRGSDTQYF TGTGCCAGCAGCAACAGGGGATCAGATACGCAGTATTTT
TRBJ1-1 - - TRBV24-1 CATSDPRGGDTEAFF TGTGCCACCAGTGACCCTCGAGGGGGTGACACTGAAGCTTTCTTT
TRBJ1-2 TRBD1 - TRBV12-3/TRBV12-4 CASSQGQNYGYTF TGTGCCAGCAGCCAGGGACAGAACTATGGCTACACCTTC
TRBJ2-7 TRBD1 - TRBV6-5 CASSLNRQGGYEQYF TGTGCCAGCAGTTTAAACCGACAGGGTGGCTACGAGCAGTACTTC
TRBJ2-3 - once TRBV29-1 CSVEAAGRSTDTQYF TGCAGCGTTGAAGCTGCAGGGAGGAGCACAGATACGCAGTATTTT
TRBJ1-1 - - TRBV30 CAWSEVRSSAFF TGTGCCTGGAGCGAGGTTCGATCTTCGGCTTTCTTT
TRBJ1-2 TRBD1 - TRBV6-5 CASRRQGRGYGYTF TGTGCCAGCAGAAGACAGGGGCGAGGCTATGGCTACACCTTC
TRBJ1-1 - - TRBV11-2 CASSPLQGTTTEAFF TGTGCCAGCAGCCCCCTCCAGGGGACGACCACTGAAGCTTTCTTT
TRBJ2-3 TRBD2 - TRBV9 CASSVVSSGGGTDTQYF TGTGCCAGCAGCGTAGTATCAAGCGGGGGAGGAACAGATACGCAGTATTTT
TRBJ1-2 TRBD1 - TRBV12-5 CASGLADRAFYGYTF TGTGCTAGTGGTTTGGCTGACAGGGCTTTCTATGGCTACACCTTC
TRBJ2-2 TRBD2 once TRBV5-1 CASSMSGGDTGELFF TGCGCCAGCAGCATGAGCGGGGGAGACACCGGGGAGCTGTTTTTT
TRBJ1-1 TRBD1 - TRBV11-2 CASSFWDRGGNTEAFF TGTGCCAGCAGCTTTTGGGACAGGGGAGGGAACACTGAAGCTTTCTTT
TRBJ1-1 TRBD1 - TRBV30 CAWNPGTGATEAFF TGTGCCTGGAACCCCGGGACAGGGGCTACTGAAGCTTTCTTT
TRBJ2-2 - few TRBV7-9 CASSPLIGNTGELFF TGTGCCAGCAGCCCCCTGATCGGGAACACCGGGGAGCTGTTTTTT
TRBJ1-5 - - TRBV30 CAWSASPSPQHF TGTGCCTGGAGTGCGAGCCCCTCGCCCCAGCATTTT
TRBJ2-3 - - TRBV2 CASSERVGASTDTQYF TGTGCCAGCAGTGAGAGGGTGGGGGCCAGCACAGATACGCAGTATTTT
TRBJ2-2 - - TRBV11-2 CASSFIAVKGGELFF TGTGCCAGCAGCTTTATAGCGGTTAAGGGCGGGGAGCTGTTTTTT
TRBJ1-2 TRBD1 - TRBV5-8 CASSLRTGNYGYTF TGTGCCAGCAGCTTAAGGACAGGGAACTATGGCTACACCTTC
TRBJ1-2 - once TRBV6-1 CASSDPGRLGGYGYTF TGTGCCAGCAGTGACCCCGGACGGCTCGGCGGGTATGGCTACACCTTC
TRBJ1-2 TRBD1 - TRBV30 CAWSPRGRNYGYTF TGTGCCTGGAGCCCCAGGGGGCGGAACTATGGCTACACCTTC
TRBJ1-2 - once TRBV7-2 CASSLDSGGTNYGYTF TGTGCCAGCAGCTTAGATAGTGGGGGGACTAACTATGGCTACACCTTC
TRBJ1-1 - - TRBV5-6 CASSLGATEAFF TGTGCCAGCAGCTTAGGGGCCACTGAAGCTTTCTTT
TRBJ1-1 TRBD1 - TRBV2 CASSQGVNTEAFF TGTGCCAGCAGCCAGGGGGTTAACACTGAAGCTTTCTTT
TRBJ1-1 - - TRBV11-2 CASSLVRRLTFF TGTGCCAGCAGCTTGGTGAGGCGTCTAACTTTCTTT
TRBJ2-1 TRBD2 - TRBV29-1 CSVGSGAYNEQFF TGCAGCGTTGGGAGCGGGGCCTACAATGAGCAGTTCTTC
TRBJ2-7 - - TRBV4-2 CASSQDWGDRDYEQYF TGTGCCAGCAGCCAAGATTGGGGGGACAGAGACTACGAGCAGTACTTC
TRBJ2-7 TRBD2 once TRBV7-2 CASSQGPGGYYEQYF TGTGCCAGCAGCCAAGGGCCGGGGGGTTACTACGAGCAGTACTTC
TRBJ2-2 - - TRBV5-4 CASRPQGSNTGELFF TGTGCCAGCAGACCCCAGGGCTCGAACACCGGGGAGCTGTTTTTT
TRBJ2-3 TRBD1 - TRBV11-2 CASSLAGTGDTDTQYF TGTGCCAGCAGCTTAGCCGGGACAGGGGACACAGATACGCAGTATTTT
TRBJ1-2 - - TRBV2 CASSKLRGDSYGYTF TGTGCCAGCAGTAAGCTCAGGGGAGACTCCTATGGCTACACCTTC
TRBJ1-1 TRBD1 - TRBV5-6 CATKTGLNTEAFF TGTGCCACCAAGACAGGGCTGAACACTGAAGCTTTCTTT
TRBJ1-1 - - TRBV5-4 CASSWGEDTEAFF TGTGCCAGCAGCTGGGGGGAGGACACTGAAGCTTTCTTT
TRBJ1-1 - few TRBV7-2 CASSLDRQRGAFF TGTGCCAGCAGCTTAGATAGACAGCGTGGGGCTTTCTTT
TRBJ2-2 TRBD1 - TRBV2 CASSGTVGYTGELFF TGTGCCAGCAGCGGGACAGTCGGGTACACCGGGGAGCTGTTTTTT
TRBJ1-6 TRBD1 - TRBV30 CAWSEGQTNSPLHF TGTGCCTGGAGTGAGGGACAGACTAATTCACCCCTCCACTTT
TRBJ2-1 TRBD1 - TRBV11-1 CASSSLLQGAADEQFF TGTGCCAGCAGCTCCCTTCTACAGGGGGCCGCGGATGAGCAGTTCTTC